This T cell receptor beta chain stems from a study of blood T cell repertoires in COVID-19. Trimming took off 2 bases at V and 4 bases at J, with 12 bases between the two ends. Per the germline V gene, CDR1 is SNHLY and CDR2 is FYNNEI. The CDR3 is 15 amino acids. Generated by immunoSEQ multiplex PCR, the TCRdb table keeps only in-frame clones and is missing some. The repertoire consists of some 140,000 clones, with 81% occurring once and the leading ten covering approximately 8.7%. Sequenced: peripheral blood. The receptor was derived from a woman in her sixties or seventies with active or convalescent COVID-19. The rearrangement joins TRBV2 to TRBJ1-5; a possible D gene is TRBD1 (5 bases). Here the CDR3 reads CASSELDNRNQPQHF. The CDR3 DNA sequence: TGTGCCAGCAGTGAATTGGACAACCGAAATCAGCCCCAGCATTTT.